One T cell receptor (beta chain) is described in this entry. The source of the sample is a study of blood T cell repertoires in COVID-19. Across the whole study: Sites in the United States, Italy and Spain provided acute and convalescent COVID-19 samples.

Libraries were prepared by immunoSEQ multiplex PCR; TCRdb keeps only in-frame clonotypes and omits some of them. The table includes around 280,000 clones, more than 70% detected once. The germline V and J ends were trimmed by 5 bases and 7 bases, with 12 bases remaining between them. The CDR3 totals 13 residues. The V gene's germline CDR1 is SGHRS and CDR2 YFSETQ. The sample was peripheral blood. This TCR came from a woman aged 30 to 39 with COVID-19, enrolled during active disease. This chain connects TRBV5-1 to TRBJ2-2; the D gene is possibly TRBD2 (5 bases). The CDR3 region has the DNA TGCGCCAGCAGTCGGGATCTGGTCGGGGAGCTGTTTTTT. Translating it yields CASSRDLVGELFF.